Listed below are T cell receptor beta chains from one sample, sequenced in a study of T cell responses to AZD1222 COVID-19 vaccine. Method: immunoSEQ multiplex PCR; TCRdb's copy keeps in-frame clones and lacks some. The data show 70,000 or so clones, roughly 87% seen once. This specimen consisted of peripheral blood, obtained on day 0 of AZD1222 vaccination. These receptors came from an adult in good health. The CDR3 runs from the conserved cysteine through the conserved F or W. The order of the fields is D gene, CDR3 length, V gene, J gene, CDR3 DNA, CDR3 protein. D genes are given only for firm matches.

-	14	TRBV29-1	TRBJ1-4	TGCAGCGTCGAGGGCCAGGACGCGAATGAAAAACTGTTTTTT	CSVEGQDANEKLFF
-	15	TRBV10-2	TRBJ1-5	TGCGCCAGCACATGGGGATTAGAGGGCAATCAGCCCCAGCATTTT	CASTWGLEGNQPQHF
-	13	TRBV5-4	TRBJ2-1	TGTGCCAGCAGCTTGGGGGGGCCCATTGAGCAGTTCTTC	CASSLGGPIEQFF
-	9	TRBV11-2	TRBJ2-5	TGTGCCAGCGGGTCCGAGGAGTACTTC	CASGSEEYF
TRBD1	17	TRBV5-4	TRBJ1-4	TGTGCCAGCAGCTTACTAGGACAGGGGATCGGGGATGAAAAACTGTTTTTT	CASSLLGQGIGDEKLFF
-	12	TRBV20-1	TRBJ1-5	TGCAGTGCTAGTTGGGGAGATCAGCCCCAGCATTTT	CSASWGDQPQHF
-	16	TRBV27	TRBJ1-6	TGTGCCAGCAGTTTGCGGGGGGGGGCATTCGGTTCACCCCTCCACTTT	CASSLRGGAFGSPLHF
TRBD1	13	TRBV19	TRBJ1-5	TGTGCCAGTAGTGGACAGGCCGGGGAGCCCCAGCATTTT	CASSGQAGEPQHF
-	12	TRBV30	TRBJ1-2	TGTGCCTGGAGTGTGGGAGAAGGTGGCTACACCTTC	CAWSVGEGGYTF
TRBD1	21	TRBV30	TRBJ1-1	TGTGCCTGGAGCCGATCGATGACGAAAGGGACAGGGGCGACGGGCGACACTGAAGCTTTCTTT	CAWSRSMTKGTGATGDTEAFF
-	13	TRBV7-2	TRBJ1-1	TGTGCCAGCAGCACAACAGGGTCCACTGAAGCTTTCTTT	CASSTTGSTEAFF
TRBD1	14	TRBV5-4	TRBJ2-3	TGTGCCAGCAGCTGGACAGGGGGCACAGATACGCAGTATTTT	CASSWTGGTDTQYF
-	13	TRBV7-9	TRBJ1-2	TGTGCCAGCAGCTTAGTCCAGGCGGAAGGCTACACCTTC	CASSLVQAEGYTF
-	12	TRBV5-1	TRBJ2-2	TGCGCCAGCAGGGTCGACACCGGGGAGCTGTTTTTT	CASRVDTGELFF
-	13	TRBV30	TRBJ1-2	TGTGCCTGGAGGCAAGGGAGTAACTATGGCTACACCTTC	CAWRQGSNYGYTF
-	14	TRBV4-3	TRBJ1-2	TGCGCCAGCAGCCAAGCAAGTCCCGCCAATGGCTACACCTTC	CASSQASPANGYTF